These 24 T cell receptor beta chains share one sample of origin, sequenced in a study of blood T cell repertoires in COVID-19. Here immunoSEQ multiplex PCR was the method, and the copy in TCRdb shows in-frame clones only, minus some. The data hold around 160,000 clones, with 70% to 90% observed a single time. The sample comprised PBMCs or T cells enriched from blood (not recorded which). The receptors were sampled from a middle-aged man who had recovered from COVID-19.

The CDR3 sequence is CAWSREGGSTDTQYF. The CDR3, as DNA: TGTGCCTGGAGTCGCGAAGGCGGCTCCACAGATACGCAGTATTTT. J is TRBJ2-3 and V is TRBV30; D not certain. Germline assignment: CDR1 GTSNPN and CDR2 SVGIG (reference sequence). The CDR3 contains 15 residues. The V gene lost 2 bases and the J gene lost 2 bases, with 14 bases spanning the gap.

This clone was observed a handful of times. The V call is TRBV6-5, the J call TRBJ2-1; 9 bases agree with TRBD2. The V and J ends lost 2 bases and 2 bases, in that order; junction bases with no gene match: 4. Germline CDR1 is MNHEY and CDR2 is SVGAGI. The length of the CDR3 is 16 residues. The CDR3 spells CASSYGGGAAYNEQFF. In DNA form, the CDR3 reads TGTGCCAGCAGTTACGGCGGGGGGGCCGCCTACAATGAGCAGTTCTTC.

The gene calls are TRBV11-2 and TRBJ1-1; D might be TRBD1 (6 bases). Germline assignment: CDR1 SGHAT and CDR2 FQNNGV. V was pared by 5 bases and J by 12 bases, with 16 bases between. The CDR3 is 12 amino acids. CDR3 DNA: TGTGCCAGCAGCCTACAGGGTACCAGGTCTTTCTTT. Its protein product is CASSLQGTRSFF.

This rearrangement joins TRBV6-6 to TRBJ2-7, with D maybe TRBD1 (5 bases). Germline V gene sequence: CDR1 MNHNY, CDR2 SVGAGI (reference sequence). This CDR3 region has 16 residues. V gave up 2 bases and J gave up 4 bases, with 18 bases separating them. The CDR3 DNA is TGTGCCAGCAGTTACGGTAAGGGGCTCGGCGAGTACGAGCAGTACTTC. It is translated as CASSYGKGLGEYEQYF.

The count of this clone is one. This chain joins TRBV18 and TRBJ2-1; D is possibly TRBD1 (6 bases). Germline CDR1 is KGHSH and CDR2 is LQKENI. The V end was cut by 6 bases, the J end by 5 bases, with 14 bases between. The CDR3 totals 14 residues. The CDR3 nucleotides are TGTGCCAGCTCTCTTAACAGGGCCAACAATGAGCAGTTCTTC. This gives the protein CASSLNRANNEQFF.

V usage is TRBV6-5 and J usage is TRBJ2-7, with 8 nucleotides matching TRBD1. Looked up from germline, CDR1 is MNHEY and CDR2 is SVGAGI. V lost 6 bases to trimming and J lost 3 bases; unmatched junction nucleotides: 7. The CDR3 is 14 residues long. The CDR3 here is CASSPGQGLYEQYF. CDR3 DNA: TGTGCCAGCAGCCCCGGACAGGGACTCTACGAGCAGTACTTC.

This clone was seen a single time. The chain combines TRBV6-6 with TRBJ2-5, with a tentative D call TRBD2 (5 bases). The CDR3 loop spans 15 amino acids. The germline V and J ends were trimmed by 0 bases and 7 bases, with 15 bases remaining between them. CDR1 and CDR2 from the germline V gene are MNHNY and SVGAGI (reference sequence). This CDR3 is CASSYSVSGIGTQYF. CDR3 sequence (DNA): TGTGCCAGCAGTTACTCGGTTTCGGGAATCGGGACCCAGTACTTC.

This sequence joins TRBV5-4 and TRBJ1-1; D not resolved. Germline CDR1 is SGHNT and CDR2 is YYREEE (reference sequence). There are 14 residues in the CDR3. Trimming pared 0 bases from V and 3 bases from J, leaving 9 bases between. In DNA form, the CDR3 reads TGTGCCAGCAGCTTGGGCCCAGAAGACACTGAAGCTTTCTTT. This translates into CASSLGPEDTEAFF.

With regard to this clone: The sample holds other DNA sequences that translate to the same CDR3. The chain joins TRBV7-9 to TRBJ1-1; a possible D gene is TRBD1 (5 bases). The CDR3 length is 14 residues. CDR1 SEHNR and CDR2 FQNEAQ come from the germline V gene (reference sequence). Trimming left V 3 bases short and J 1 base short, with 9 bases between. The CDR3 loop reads CASSLTATNTEAFF. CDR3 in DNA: TGTGCCAGCAGCTTGACAGCCACGAACACTGAAGCTTTCTTT.

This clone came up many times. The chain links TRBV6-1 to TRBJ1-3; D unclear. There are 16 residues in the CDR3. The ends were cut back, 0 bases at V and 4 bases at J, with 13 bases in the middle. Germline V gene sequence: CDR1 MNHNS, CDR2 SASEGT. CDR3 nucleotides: TGTGCCAGCAGTGAAGCCGCGGATGGTGGGGGAAACACCATATATTTT. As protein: CASSEAADGGGNTIYF.

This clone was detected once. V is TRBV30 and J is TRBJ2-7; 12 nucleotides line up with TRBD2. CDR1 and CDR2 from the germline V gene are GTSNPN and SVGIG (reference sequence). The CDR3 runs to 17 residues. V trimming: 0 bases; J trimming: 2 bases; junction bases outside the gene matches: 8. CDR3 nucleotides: TGTGCCTGGAGTGTCAGGCTAGCGGGGGGGCACCCCTACGAGCAGTACTTC. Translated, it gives CAWSVRLAGGHPYEQYF.

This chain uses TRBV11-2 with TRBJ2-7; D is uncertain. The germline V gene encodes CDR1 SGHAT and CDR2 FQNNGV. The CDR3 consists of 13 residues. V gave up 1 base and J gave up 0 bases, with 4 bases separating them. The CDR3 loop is CASSLGASYEQYV. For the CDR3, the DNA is TGTGCCAGCAGCTTAGGGGCCTCCTACGAGCAGTACGTC.

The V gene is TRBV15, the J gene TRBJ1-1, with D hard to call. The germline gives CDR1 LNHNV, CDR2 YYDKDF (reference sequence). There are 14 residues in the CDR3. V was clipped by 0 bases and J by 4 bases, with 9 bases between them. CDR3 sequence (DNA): TGTGCCACCAGCAGAGATAAGTGGGCCACTGAAGCTTTCTTT. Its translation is CATSRDKWATEAFF.

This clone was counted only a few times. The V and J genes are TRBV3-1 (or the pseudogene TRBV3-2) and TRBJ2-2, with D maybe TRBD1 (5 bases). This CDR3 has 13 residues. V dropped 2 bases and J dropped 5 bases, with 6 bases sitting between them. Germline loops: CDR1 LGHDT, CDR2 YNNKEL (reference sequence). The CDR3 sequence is CASSQKGTGELFF. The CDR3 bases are TGTGCCAGCAGCCAAAAGGGGACCGGGGAGCTGTTTTTT.

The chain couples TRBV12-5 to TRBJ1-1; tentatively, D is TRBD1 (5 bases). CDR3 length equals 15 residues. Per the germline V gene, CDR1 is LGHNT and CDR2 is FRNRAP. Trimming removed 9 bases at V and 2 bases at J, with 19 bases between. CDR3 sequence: CASNQRQILNTEAFF. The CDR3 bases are TGTGCTAGCAACCAAAGACAGATCCTCAACACTGAAGCTTTCTTT.

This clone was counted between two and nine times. The CDR3 region has the DNA TGTGCCATTTCGATAGCGGGGGCAAACACCGGGGAGCTGTTTTTT. Translated, it gives CAISIAGANTGELFF. The chain joins TRBV11-2 to TRBJ2-2; 9 bases are shared with TRBD2. This CDR3 region has 15 residues. Germline-derived CDR1 and CDR2 are SGHAT and FQNNGV. V was clipped by 10 bases and J by 2 bases; unmatched bases: 8.

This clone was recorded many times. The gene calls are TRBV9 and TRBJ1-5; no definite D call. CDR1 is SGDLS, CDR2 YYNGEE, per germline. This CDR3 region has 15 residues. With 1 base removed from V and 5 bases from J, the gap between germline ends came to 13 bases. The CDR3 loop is CASSVSADNYQPQHF. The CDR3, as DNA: TGTGCCAGCAGCGTATCGGCGGATAACTATCAGCCCCAGCATTTT. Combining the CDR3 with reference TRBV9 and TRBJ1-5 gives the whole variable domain DSGVTQTPKHLITATGQRVTLRCSPRSGDLSVYWYQQSLDQGLQFLIQYYNGEERAKGNILERFSAQQFPDLHSELNLSSLELGDSALYFCASSVSADNYQPQHFGDGTRLSIL.

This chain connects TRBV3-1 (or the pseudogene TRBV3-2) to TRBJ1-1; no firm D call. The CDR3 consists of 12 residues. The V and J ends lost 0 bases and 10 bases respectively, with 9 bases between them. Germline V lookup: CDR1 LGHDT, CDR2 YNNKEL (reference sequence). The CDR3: CASSQDRSRAFF. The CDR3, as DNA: TGTGCCAGCAGCCAAGATCGGAGTAGAGCTTTCTTT.

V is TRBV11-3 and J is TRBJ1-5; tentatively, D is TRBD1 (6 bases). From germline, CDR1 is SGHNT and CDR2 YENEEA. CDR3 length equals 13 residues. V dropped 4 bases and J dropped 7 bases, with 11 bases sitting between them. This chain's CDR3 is CASSSQGCQPQHF. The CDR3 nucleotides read TGTGCCAGCAGCTCACAGGGTTGCCAGCCCCAGCATTTT.

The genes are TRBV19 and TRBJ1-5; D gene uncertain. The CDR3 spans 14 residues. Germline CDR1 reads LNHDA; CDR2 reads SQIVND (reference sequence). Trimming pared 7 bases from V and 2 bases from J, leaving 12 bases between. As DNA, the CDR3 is TGTGCCAGTAATGGAGGCCTTGGCAATCAGCCCCAGCATTTT. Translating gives CASNGGLGNQPQHF.

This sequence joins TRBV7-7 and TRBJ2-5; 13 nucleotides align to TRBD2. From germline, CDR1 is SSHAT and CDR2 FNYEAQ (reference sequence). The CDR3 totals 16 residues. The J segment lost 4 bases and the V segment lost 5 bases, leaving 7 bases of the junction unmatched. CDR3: CASSPTSGGSRETQYF. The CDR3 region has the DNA TGTGCCAGCAGCCCGACTAGCGGGGGGTCTCGAGAGACCCAGTACTTC.

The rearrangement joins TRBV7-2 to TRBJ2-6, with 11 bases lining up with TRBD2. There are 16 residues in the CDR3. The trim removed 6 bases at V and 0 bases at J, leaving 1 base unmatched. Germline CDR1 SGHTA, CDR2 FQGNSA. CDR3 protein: CASSSGGGSGANVLTF. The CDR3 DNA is TGTGCCAGCAGTAGCGGGGGGGGCTCTGGGGCCAACGTCCTGACTTTC.

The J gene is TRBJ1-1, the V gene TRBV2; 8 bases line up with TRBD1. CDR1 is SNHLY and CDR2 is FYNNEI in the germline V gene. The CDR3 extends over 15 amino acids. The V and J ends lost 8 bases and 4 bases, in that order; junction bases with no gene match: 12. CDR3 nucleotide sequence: TGTGCCAGCTTCCGCGACCAGGGACAGGCCACTGAAGCTTTCTTT. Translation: CASFRDQGQATEAFF.

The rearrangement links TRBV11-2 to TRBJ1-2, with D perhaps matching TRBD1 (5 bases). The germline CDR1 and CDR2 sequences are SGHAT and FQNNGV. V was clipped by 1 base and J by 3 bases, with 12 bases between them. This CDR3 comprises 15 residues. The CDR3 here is CASSLGRQGHYGYTF. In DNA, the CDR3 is TGTGCCAGCAGCTTAGGTCGGCAGGGCCACTATGGCTACACCTTC.